The rows below give T cell receptor beta chains drawn from one sample of a study of control samples from healthy donors and cancer patients. Sequenced by immunoSEQ multiplex PCR; TCRdb stores in-frame clones only, minus some. The profile covers 100,000 to 150,000 clones, with about 90% appearing a single time and over 2% taken by the ten largest. Sequencing was performed on blood. These receptors all come from a woman between 45 and 65 years old in good health. Both conserved end residues are part of each CDR3. The D gene is left open where the match is weak. Some rows have no size entry. The others give once, few or many, or a class for an expanded clone.

d_call: TRBD1
v_call: TRBV6-1
j_call: TRBJ1-5
clone_size: few
cdr3_nt: TGTGCCAGCAGTGAAAGACAGGGGGCGAAGAATCAGCCCCAGCATTTT
cdr3_aa: CASSERQGAKNQPQHF

d_call: -
v_call: TRBV19
j_call: TRBJ2-2
clone_size: -
cdr3_nt: TGTGCCATCCGGCAGGGGTTCATCGGGGAGCTGTTTTTT
cdr3_aa: CAIRQGFIGELFF

d_call: -
v_call: TRBV7-6
j_call: TRBJ1-1
clone_size: -
cdr3_nt: TGTGCCAGCAGCTTGGGGGCCCCAAGCCAGACTGAAGCTTTCTTT
cdr3_aa: CASSLGAPSQTEAFF

d_call: -
v_call: TRBV18
j_call: TRBJ1-1
clone_size: -
cdr3_nt: TGTGCCAGCTCACTGGACTTCTTGAACACTGAAGCTTTCTTT
cdr3_aa: CASSLDFLNTEAFF

d_call: -
v_call: TRBV10-1
j_call: TRBJ2-7
clone_size: -
cdr3_nt: TGCGCCAGCAGCCGGGGTAACTACGAGCAGTACTTC
cdr3_aa: CASSRGNYEQYF

d_call: -
v_call: TRBV11-2
j_call: TRBJ2-7
clone_size: -
cdr3_nt: TGTGCCAGCAGCTTGTCGGTAGCCTCACAGGGGGGAGGGTACGAGCAGTACTTC
cdr3_aa: CASSLSVASQGGGYEQYF

d_call: TRBD1
v_call: TRBV5-4
j_call: TRBJ2-2
clone_size: -
cdr3_nt: TGTGCCAGCAGTCGGGGCGGGACAGGGTGGCCCGGGGAGCTGTTTTTT
cdr3_aa: CASSRGGTGWPGELFF

d_call: TRBD2
v_call: TRBV28
j_call: TRBJ2-5
clone_size: -
cdr3_nt: TGTGCCAGCAGTTTTAGAGGCGGGAGGGCCCTGGAGACCCAGTACTTC
cdr3_aa: CASSFRGGRALETQYF

d_call: -
v_call: TRBV15
j_call: TRBJ2-5
clone_size: -
cdr3_nt: TGTGCCACCAGCAGAGAGAACAGCTTTACATTCCAAGAGACCCAGTACTTC
cdr3_aa: CATSRENSFTFQETQYF

d_call: -
v_call: TRBV21-1
j_call: TRBJ2-7
clone_size: -
cdr3_nt: TGTGCCAGCAGCAAACTAGCGGGAGGGCCCTACGAGCAGTACTTC
cdr3_aa: CASSKLAGGPYEQYF

d_call: -
v_call: TRBV19
j_call: TRBJ1-2
clone_size: few
cdr3_nt: TGTGCCAGTAGTATAAGCGTCTATGGCTACACCTTC
cdr3_aa: CASSISVYGYTF

d_call: TRBD1
v_call: TRBV5-1
j_call: TRBJ1-2
clone_size: -
cdr3_nt: TGCGCCAGCAGCCCTGGACAGGGTACCTATGGCTACACCTTC
cdr3_aa: CASSPGQGTYGYTF

d_call: -
v_call: TRBV30
j_call: TRBJ1-1
clone_size: -
cdr3_nt: TGTGCCTGGAGTCCAACCCGGACTGGAGCTTTCTTT
cdr3_aa: CAWSPTRTGAFF

d_call: TRBD1
v_call: TRBV2
j_call: TRBJ1-3
clone_size: -
cdr3_nt: TGTGCCAGCAGCGAAAGACAGGGGATCCCTGGAAACACCATATATTTT
cdr3_aa: CASSERQGIPGNTIYF

d_call: -
v_call: TRBV11-2
j_call: TRBJ2-7
clone_size: -
cdr3_nt: TGTGCCAGCAGCTTAGATCGGGGGTGGGACCCCTACGAGCAGTACTTC
cdr3_aa: CASSLDRGWDPYEQYF

d_call: -
v_call: TRBV15
j_call: TRBJ1-1
clone_size: -
cdr3_nt: TGTGCCACCAGCAGAGATGGGAGGAACACTGAAGCTTTCTTT
cdr3_aa: CATSRDGRNTEAFF

d_call: -
v_call: TRBV25-1
j_call: TRBJ1-2
clone_size: -
cdr3_nt: TGTGCCAGCAGTGAATTTCCAGCCTATGGCTACACCTTC
cdr3_aa: CASSEFPAYGYTF

d_call: -
v_call: TRBV6-6
j_call: TRBJ1-2
clone_size: -
cdr3_nt: TGTGCCAGCAGGGACTACAGGGCGGGAGGCTACACCTTC
cdr3_aa: CASRDYRAGGYTF

d_call: -
v_call: TRBV3-1/TRBV3-2
j_call: TRBJ2-5
clone_size: -
cdr3_nt: TGTGCCAGCAGCCAAGAGGTTCGGCTAGACCAAGAGACCCAGTACTTC
cdr3_aa: CASSQEVRLDQETQYF

d_call: -
v_call: TRBV6-5
j_call: TRBJ1-1
clone_size: once
cdr3_nt: TGTGCCAGCAGTTCCGGGACCCAAAGAGGAGCTTTCTTT
cdr3_aa: CASSSGTQRGAFF

d_call: TRBD1
v_call: TRBV19
j_call: TRBJ1-2
clone_size: once
cdr3_nt: TGTGCCAGTAGTGGATGGACAGGGGGCTTTCAAAGTCGCTACACCTTC
cdr3_aa: CASSGWTGGFQSRYTF

d_call: -
v_call: TRBV5-8
j_call: TRBJ1-1
clone_size: -
cdr3_nt: TGTGCCAGCAGCCGCATGGGAGCTTTCTTT
cdr3_aa: CASSRMGAFF

d_call: TRBD1
v_call: TRBV14
j_call: TRBJ1-2
clone_size: -
cdr3_nt: TGTGCCAGCAGCCAAGGGAGGACAGGGCCCTTC
cdr3_aa: CASSQGRTGPF

d_call: -
v_call: TRBV19
j_call: TRBJ1-5
clone_size: -
cdr3_nt: TGTGCCAGTAAAATAGCAGGGATTAGCAATCAGCCCCAGCATTTT
cdr3_aa: CASKIAGISNQPQHF

d_call: -
v_call: TRBV10-2
j_call: TRBJ1-1
clone_size: -
cdr3_nt: TGCGCCACCAATGATGACAGTCTTGACACTGAAGCTTTCTTT
cdr3_aa: CATNDDSLDTEAFF

d_call: -
v_call: TRBV5-1
j_call: TRBJ2-2
clone_size: -
cdr3_nt: TGCGCCAGCAGCTTGCAAGGGGCCGGGGAGCTGTTTTTT
cdr3_aa: CASSLQGAGELFF

d_call: -
v_call: TRBV7-2
j_call: TRBJ2-1
clone_size: -
cdr3_nt: TGTGCCAGCAGCTTAGGAACGGTATACAATGAGCAGTTCTTC
cdr3_aa: CASSLGTVYNEQFF

d_call: TRBD2
v_call: TRBV2
j_call: TRBJ2-2
clone_size: -
cdr3_nt: TGTGCCAGCAGTGTAGGACTAGCGGGAACGTTCGGGGAGCTGTTTTTT
cdr3_aa: CASSVGLAGTFGELFF

d_call: -
v_call: TRBV5-4
j_call: TRBJ2-2
clone_size: -
cdr3_nt: TGTGCCAGCAGGGTTTGGGGCTCTACCGGGGAGCTGTTTTTT
cdr3_aa: CASRVWGSTGELFF

d_call: -
v_call: TRBV5-1
j_call: TRBJ2-2
clone_size: -
cdr3_nt: TGCGCCAGCAGCTCGCAGGGGCCCGGGGAGCTGTTTTTT
cdr3_aa: CASSSQGPGELFF

d_call: TRBD1
v_call: TRBV18
j_call: TRBJ2-3
clone_size: -
cdr3_nt: TGTGCCAGCTCAGACAGGGGTGGCACAGATACGCAGTATTTT
cdr3_aa: CASSDRGGTDTQYF

d_call: TRBD2
v_call: TRBV19
j_call: TRBJ2-1
clone_size: -
cdr3_nt: TGTGCCAGTAGTGGAAACCCCCTAGCGGGAGTCTACAATGAGCAGTTCTTC
cdr3_aa: CASSGNPLAGVYNEQFF

d_call: TRBD2
v_call: TRBV5-1
j_call: TRBJ2-1
clone_size: -
cdr3_nt: TGCGCCAGCAGCTCCGCCCTTACTAGCGGGGGGGTGAGTGAGCAGTTCTTC
cdr3_aa: CASSSALTSGGVSEQFF

d_call: TRBD2
v_call: TRBV6-1
j_call: TRBJ2-5
clone_size: -
cdr3_nt: TGTGCCAGCAGTGATTTCGGGGGGGCCGCAGAGACCCAGTACTTC
cdr3_aa: CASSDFGGAAETQYF

d_call: TRBD2
v_call: TRBV11-2
j_call: TRBJ2-2
clone_size: -
cdr3_nt: TGTGCCAGCAGGCGGGGGGCCGCGACCGGGGAGCTGTTTTTT
cdr3_aa: CASRRGAATGELFF

d_call: -
v_call: TRBV3-1/TRBV3-2
j_call: TRBJ2-1
clone_size: once
cdr3_nt: TGTGCCAGCAGCCAAGTTACCGGGTCCTACAATGAGCAGTTCTTC
cdr3_aa: CASSQVTGSYNEQFF